This is a list of T cell receptor beta chains from one sample in a study of cytomegalovirus exposure and HLA in healthy donors. Method: immunoSEQ multiplex PCR; TCRdb's copy keeps in-frame clones and lacks some. Of 150,000 to 200,000 clones listed, 73% are singletons. Sequencing used PBMCs. All receptors derive from a woman aged 18-35 years in good health and CMV-seropositive. The CDR3 runs from the conserved cysteine through the conserved F or W. A D gene is named only where the DNA matches it firmly. Expanded clones are given a class, and other clones once, few, many or no size at all.

>TRBV29-1|.|TRBJ2-1|.
CSVYQSGLSSYNEQFF
TGCAGCGTTTATCAGTCAGGGCTGAGCTCCTACAATGAGCAGTTCTTC
>TRBV5-4|TRBD2|TRBJ2-1|.
CASSSRGGTSYNEQFF
TGTGCCAGCAGCTCACGGGGGGGGACCTCCTACAATGAGCAGTTCTTC
>TRBV5-4|.|TRBJ2-5|.
CASSLDPGLKTQYF
TGTGCCAGCAGCTTGGACCCAGGGCTCAAGACCCAGTACTTC
>TRBV7-2|TRBD2|TRBJ2-1|.
CASSLGSGAGGPQFF
TGTGCCAGCAGCTTAGGAAGTGGAGCGGGGGGGCCGCAGTTCTTC
>TRBV6-5|.|TRBJ1-1|.
CASSYTRQSTEAFF
TGTGCCAGCAGTTACACCCGACAGAGCACTGAAGCTTTCTTT
>TRBV11-2|.|TRBJ1-2|.
CASSLTGRVSHGYTF
TGTGCCAGCAGCTTAACAGGGCGCGTATCCCATGGCTACACCTTC
>TRBV2|.|TRBJ2-3|.
CASRPQGRSTDTQYF
TGTGCCAGCAGGCCACAGGGTAGAAGCACAGATACGCAGTATTTT
>TRBV7-9|TRBD2|TRBJ2-5|once
CSSSLRTSGGPGETQYF
TGTTCCAGCAGCTTGAGGACTAGCGGGGGCCCGGGAGAGACCCAGTACTTC
>TRBV5-4|TRBD2|TRBJ2-2|few
CASSLGVPSGGLNTGELFF
TGTGCCAGCAGCTTGGGAGTCCCTAGCGGGGGCCTCAACACCGGGGAGCTGTTTTTT
>TRBV5-6|.|TRBJ2-3|.
CASSLGGFTDTQYF
TGTGCCAGCAGCTTGGGCGGGTTCACAGATACGCAGTATTTT
>TRBV27|.|TRBJ2-7|.
CASRRVPRAYEQYF
TGTGCCAGCAGGAGGGTCCCCCGAGCCTACGAGCAGTACTTC
>TRBV28|.|TRBJ2-3|.
CASSTGLSTDTQYF
TGTGCCAGCAGTACGGGACTGAGCACAGATACGCAGTATTTT
>TRBV9|.|TRBJ2-2|.
CASGQSTGELFF
TGTGCCAGTGGACAGAGCACCGGGGAGCTGTTTTTT
>TRBV5-5|TRBD1|TRBJ1-5|.
CASSTGTGVYQPQHF
TGTGCCAGCAGCACCGGGACAGGGGTGTATCAGCCCCAGCATTTT
>TRBV5-3|.|TRBJ1-6|.
CARRHQGINSPLHF
TGTGCCAGAAGACACCAGGGGATTAATTCACCCCTCCACTTT
>TRBV7-2|TRBD2|TRBJ2-5|few
CASRKGSGARQETQYF
TGTGCCAGCAGGAAAGGGAGCGGGGCAAGACAAGAGACCCAGTACTTC
>TRBV6-4|.|TRBJ1-5|.
CASSVEINQPQHF
TGTGCCAGCAGTGTCGAGATCAATCAGCCCCAGCATTTT
>TRBV7-2|TRBD1|TRBJ1-2|few
CASSFSTGVYGYTF
TGTGCCAGCAGCTTCTCGACAGGGGTTTATGGCTACACCTTC
>TRBV4-2|TRBD1|TRBJ2-2|.
CASSQDDGTGIGELFF
TGTGCCAGCAGCCAAGATGACGGGACAGGGATCGGGGAGCTGTTTTTT
>TRBV4-3|TRBD2|TRBJ2-5|.
CASSQGTKRGLPGETQYF
TGCGCCAGCAGCCAAGGAACAAAGCGGGGGTTACCCGGGGAGACCCAGTACTTC
>TRBV9|.|TRBJ2-1|few
CASSVVTGNEQFF
TGTGCCAGCAGCGTAGTAACAGGGAATGAGCAGTTCTTC
>TRBV18|TRBD1|TRBJ1-5|.
CASSPQGARDQPQHF
TGTGCCAGCTCACCTCAGGGGGCGCGGGATCAGCCCCAGCATTTT
>TRBV7-9|TRBD1|TRBJ1-4|.
CASSPQQGARSEKLFF
TGTGCCAGCAGCCCCCAACAGGGGGCGCGGAGTGAAAAACTGTTTTTT
>TRBV2|.|TRBJ1-1|.
CASTGGSTEAFF
TGTGCCTCCACCGGGGGAAGCACTGAAGCTTTCTTT
>TRBV7-9|.|TRBJ2-7|once
CASSDRQYEQYF
TGTGCCAGCAGCGACCGACAGTACGAGCAGTACTTC
>TRBV7-9|.|TRBJ2-3|.
CASSLALIAPTDTQYF
TGTGCCAGCAGCTTAGCGCTAATAGCGCCCACAGATACGCAGTATTTT
>TRBV2|TRBD2|TRBJ2-7|.
CASRELAGGRGVMEQYF
TGTGCCAGCAGGGAACTAGCGGGGGGGCGGGGAGTAATGGAGCAGTACTTC
>TRBV5-1|.|TRBJ1-1|.
CASSLGDQTAEAFF
TGCGCCAGCAGCTTGGGCGATCAGACAGCTGAAGCTTTCTTT
>TRBV7-9|TRBD1|TRBJ2-1|few
CASSGTEHNEQFF
TGTGCCAGCAGCGGGACAGAGCACAATGAGCAGTTCTTC
>TRBV12-5|TRBD1|TRBJ1-2|.
CASGLEGGTGGNLYGYTF
TGTGCTAGTGGTTTGGAGGGGGGGACAGGGGGAAACCTCTATGGCTACACCTTC
>TRBV5-1|TRBD2|TRBJ2-6|.
CASSFAGGPGANVLTF
TGCGCCAGCAGCTTTGCGGGGGGGCCTGGGGCCAACGTCCTGACTTTC
>TRBV6-5|.|TRBJ2-7|.
CASSYQGGSYEQYF
TGTGCCAGCAGTTACCAGGGGGGCTCCTACGAGCAGTACTTC
>TRBV7-7|.|TRBJ2-7|once
CASSLGDSYEQYF
TGTGCTAGCAGCTTAGGTGACAGTTACGAGCAGTACTTC
>TRBV4-3|.|TRBJ1-1|.
CASSQGLPLAQGTEAFF
TGCGCCAGCAGCCAAGGTCTACCCTTAGCACAGGGCACTGAAGCTTTCTTT
>TRBV6-1|TRBD2|TRBJ2-3|.
CASRVAGATDTQYF
TGTGCCAGCAGAGTAGCGGGGGCGACAGATACGCAGTATTTT
>TRBV11-3|.|TRBJ1-2|.
CASSQGHGSGYTF
TGTGCCAGCAGCCAGGGACATGGATCTGGCTACACCTTC
>TRBV18|TRBD1|TRBJ2-7|once
CASSSTGEKHEQYF
TGTGCCAGCTCATCGACAGGGGAAAAACACGAGCAGTACTTC
>TRBV6-1|.|TRBJ1-5|.
CASSGTSSPGQPQHF
TGTGCCAGCAGTGGGACAAGCTCTCCGGGTCAGCCCCAGCATTTT
>TRBV7-6|.|TRBJ2-7|once
CASSLEADSGAYEQYF
TGTGCCAGCAGCTTAGAGGCGGACAGTGGGGCCTACGAGCAGTACTTC
>TRBV19|.|TRBJ1-2|.
CASSITVTRSPGGNGYTF
TGTGCCAGTAGTATAACGGTAACCCGGTCTCCGGGGGGGAATGGCTACACCTTC
>TRBV29-1|TRBD1|TRBJ1-1|.
CSVEALGGEGREAFF
TGCAGCGTTGAGGCCTTAGGGGGCGAAGGGCGTGAAGCTTTCTTT
>TRBV27|.|TRBJ1-6|once
CASSLSGGPYNSPLHF
TGTGCCAGCAGTTTATCGGGAGGACCCTATAATTCACCCCTCCACTTT
>TRBV29-1|.|TRBJ1-1|.
CSVELAGNTEAFF
TGCAGCGTTGAGCTAGCAGGGAACACTGAAGCTTTCTTT
>TRBV5-1|.|TRBJ2-2|.
CASSSFGQLTNTGELFF
TGCGCCAGCAGCTCCTTTGGACAGCTAACGAACACCGGGGAGCTGTTTTTT
>TRBV19|.|TRBJ2-7|.
CATRQPSSYEQYF
TGTGCCACGAGACAGCCGAGCTCCTACGAGCAGTACTTC
>TRBV27|TRBD1|TRBJ2-3|.
CASTRQGIDTQYF
TGTGCCAGCACAAGACAGGGGATAGATACGCAGTATTTT
>TRBV4-3|TRBD2|TRBJ2-3|few
CASSQEEKGREGDTQYF
TGCGCCAGCAGCCAAGAGGAAAAGGGCAGGGAGGGAGATACGCAGTATTTT
>TRBV6-1|TRBD1|TRBJ1-6|.
CASSVQGETHSPLHF
TGTGCCAGCAGTGTGCAGGGGGAGACCCATTCACCCCTCCACTTT
>TRBV7-2|TRBD1|TRBJ2-7|.
CASSLASTGNYEQYF
TGTGCCAGCAGCCTCGCCTCGACAGGGAACTACGAGCAGTACTTC
>TRBV27|.|TRBJ2-5|.
CASSLSGHRLETQYF
TGTGCCAGCAGTTTATCGGGACACCGGTTAGAGACCCAGTACTTC